The 2 T cell receptor beta chains given below trace back to one sample, sequenced in a study of blood T cell repertoires in COVID-19. This table comes from immunoSEQ multiplex PCR, and its TCRdb copy is limited to in-frame clones, with some not included. The sample contains roughly 80,000 clones, approximately 88% of which appear only once. Sequenced: peripheral blood. The receptor source for this set is a man aged 50 to 59 with active COVID-19.

The chain joins TRBV2 to TRBJ2-5; 9 positions agree with TRBD1. Germline CDR1 is SNHLY and CDR2 is FYNNEI. Unmatched junction bases numbered 11, after V lost 8 bases and J lost 1 base. CDR3 length: 16 amino acids. CDR3 nucleotide sequence: TGTGCCAGCCGACCGGGACAGGGATTGATCCAAGAGACCCAGTACTTC. Protein sequence: CASRPGQGLIQETQYF. The whole variable domain, filled in from reference TRBV2 and TRBJ2-5, reads EPEVTQTPSHQVTQMGQEVILRCVPISNHLYFYWYRQILGQKVEFLVSFYNNEISEKSEIFDDQFSVERPDGSNFTLKIRSTKLEDSAMYFCASRPGQGLIQETQYFGPGTRLLVL.

J is TRBJ2-1 and V is TRBV5-8, with 10 bases identical to TRBD1. The CDR3 sequence is 15 residues long. Germline V gene lookup returns CDR1 SGHTS and CDR2 YDEGEE. V dropped 4 bases and J dropped 6; count of bases not matched to a gene: 7. This CDR3 reads CASSRQGAPSNEQFF. CDR3 nucleotides: TGTGCCAGCAGCCGACAGGGGGCACCATCCAATGAGCAGTTCTTC.